The clone carrying this T cell receptor (beta chain) was recorded many times. This entry belongs to a study of neurological immune-mediated disorders. Each CDR3 protein gets one entry after TCRdb re-called the 5' RACE reads with MiXCR. The sample carries about 24,000 distinct CDR3 sequences, less than 15% recorded once. Time point given: technical triplicate 1. Sequenced material: CD4+ T cells from blood. This clonotype was sampled from a female donor with HTLV-1-associated myelopathy (HAM/TSP).

CDR3 loop: CASGTIGNTIYF. The CDR3 nucleotides are TGTGCCAGCGGCACGATTGGAAACACCATATATTTT. The chain combines TRBV7-2 with TRBJ1-3, with D hard to call. Germline V lookup: CDR1 SGHTA, CDR2 FQGNSA. This CDR3 is 12 amino acids long. V was pared by 8 bases and J by 3 bases, with 8 bases between.